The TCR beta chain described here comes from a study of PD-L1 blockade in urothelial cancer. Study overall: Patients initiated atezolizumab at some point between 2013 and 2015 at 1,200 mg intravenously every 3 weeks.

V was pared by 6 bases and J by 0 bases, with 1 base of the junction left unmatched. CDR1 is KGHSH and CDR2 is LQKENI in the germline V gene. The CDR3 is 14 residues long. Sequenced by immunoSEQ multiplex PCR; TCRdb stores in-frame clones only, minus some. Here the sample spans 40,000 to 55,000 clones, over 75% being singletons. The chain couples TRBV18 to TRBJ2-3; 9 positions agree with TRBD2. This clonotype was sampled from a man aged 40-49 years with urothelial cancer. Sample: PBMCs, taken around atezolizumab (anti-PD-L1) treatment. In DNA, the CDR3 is TGTGCCAGCTCCCTAGCGGGAAGCACAGATACGCAGTATTTT. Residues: CASSLAGSTDTQYF.